The rows below give T cell receptor beta chains drawn from one sample of a study. MiXCR, run by TCRdb on the RT-PCR reads, gives a single entry per CDR3 protein. The data hold around 700,000 distinct CDR3 sequences, with about 14% observed a single time. The sample comprised memory CD4+ T cells from blood. These receptors all come from a female donor in good health, serving as a healthy control. Each CDR3 is given with its conserved first and last residue. A D gene is named only where the DNA matches it firmly. Size tells how often a clone was seen (once, few, many) or the class of an expanded clone, and some rows leave it out.

d_gene: NA
v_gene: TRBV20-1
j_gene: TRBJ2-3
abundance: NA
CDR3nt: TGCAGTGCTAGAGGGCATAAGGAGGCTAGCACAGATACGCAGTATTTT
CDR3aa: CSARGHKEASTDTQYF

d_gene: NA
v_gene: TRBV20-1
j_gene: TRBJ2-3
abundance: many
CDR3nt: TGCAGTGCTAAGAGCGGGAGCACAGATACGCAGTATTTT
CDR3aa: CSAKSGSTDTQYF

d_gene: NA
v_gene: TRBV5-4
j_gene: TRBJ2-5
abundance: few
CDR3nt: TGTGCCAGCAGCCAAAAGATTAAAGAGACCCAGTACTTC
CDR3aa: CASSQKIKETQYF

d_gene: NA
v_gene: TRBV24-1
j_gene: TRBJ2-5
abundance: NA
CDR3nt: TGTGCCACCTCACTAGGAGGGACCCATTCTCAGACCCAGTACTTC
CDR3aa: CATSLGGTHSQTQYF

d_gene: TRBD2
v_gene: TRBV7-8
j_gene: TRBJ2-5
abundance: few
CDR3nt: TGTGCCAGCAGCCCCGGGAGGGTGGAGGGAGTGCGGGAGACCCAGTACTTC
CDR3aa: CASSPGRVEGVRETQYF

d_gene: TRBD2
v_gene: TRBV24-1
j_gene: TRBJ2-1
abundance: few
CDR3nt: TGTGCCACCAGTGACCAAATGGGCGCTAGCGGCACTGAGCAGTTCTTC
CDR3aa: CATSDQMGASGTEQFF

d_gene: NA
v_gene: TRBV5-5
j_gene: TRBJ2-7
abundance: NA
CDR3nt: TGTGCCAGCAGCTTGAGCGCCGGGGAGAGCTACGAGCAGTACTTC
CDR3aa: CASSLSAGESYEQYF

d_gene: NA
v_gene: TRBV15
j_gene: TRBJ2-1
abundance: few
CDR3nt: TGTGCCACCAGCCGAGAGGGGGGGCTGAACAATGAGCAGTTCTTC
CDR3aa: CATSREGGLNNEQFF

d_gene: NA
v_gene: TRBV10-3
j_gene: TRBJ2-7
abundance: few
CDR3nt: TGTGCCATCAGTGTTTATTTAATCGCTGGTAGCGAGCAGTACTTC
CDR3aa: CAISVYLIAGSEQYF

d_gene: TRBD1
v_gene: TRBV19
j_gene: TRBJ1-1
abundance: few
CDR3nt: TGTGCCAGTAGTTCCAGGACAGGGGGGTACGTTGGTAACACTGAAGCTTTCTTT
CDR3aa: CASSSRTGGYVGNTEAFF

d_gene: NA
v_gene: TRBV20-1
j_gene: TRBJ1-1
abundance: many
CDR3nt: TGCAGTGCTAGGGGAGGGTGGAACACTGAAGCTTTCTTT
CDR3aa: CSARGGWNTEAFF

d_gene: TRBD1
v_gene: TRBV18
j_gene: TRBJ1-5
abundance: NA
CDR3nt: TGTGCCAGCTCACCAGTCAGGGGGACAGGATATAGCAATCAGCCCCAGCATTTT
CDR3aa: CASSPVRGTGYSNQPQHF

d_gene: TRBD1
v_gene: TRBV27
j_gene: TRBJ1-1
abundance: few
CDR3nt: TGTGCCAGCAGCTCCGGGACAGGGGGTGTGCACACTGAAGCTTTCTTT
CDR3aa: CASSSGTGGVHTEAFF

d_gene: TRBD1
v_gene: TRBV7-2
j_gene: TRBJ1-5
abundance: NA
CDR3nt: TGTGCCAGCAGCTTAGTAGGGACAGGGGCTTACAGAAATCAGCCCCAGCATTTT
CDR3aa: CASSLVGTGAYRNQPQHF

d_gene: TRBD1
v_gene: TRBV28
j_gene: TRBJ1-2
abundance: NA
CDR3nt: TGTGCCAGTGGGCTGTATGAAGAGGGGACAGTGGCCTTC
CDR3aa: CASGLYEEGTVAF

d_gene: NA
v_gene: TRBV3-1
j_gene: TRBJ2-1
abundance: NA
CDR3nt: TGTGCCAGCAGCCCTTATAGCTCCTACAATGAGCAGTTCTTC
CDR3aa: CASSPYSSYNEQFF

d_gene: NA
v_gene: TRBV7-9
j_gene: TRBJ2-7
abundance: NA
CDR3nt: TGTGCCAGCAGCTTTTCATTGGGGACAATCTCCTACGAGCAGTACTTC
CDR3aa: CASSFSLGTISYEQYF

d_gene: NA
v_gene: TRBV7-3
j_gene: TRBJ1-1
abundance: NA
CDR3nt: TGTGCCAGCAGCCTGGGGGGCCCGGGATTTGCTGAAGCTTTCTTT
CDR3aa: CASSLGGPGFAEAFF

d_gene: TRBD2
v_gene: TRBV20-1
j_gene: TRBJ2-5
abundance: many
CDR3nt: TGCAGTGCTCCTCGCGGGGGAGAGACCCAGTACTTC
CDR3aa: CSAPRGGETQYF

d_gene: NA
v_gene: TRBV4-3
j_gene: TRBJ1-4
abundance: few
CDR3nt: TGCGCCAGCAGCCAAGGTGGGGGGACGACGGTTGAAAAACTGTTTTTT
CDR3aa: CASSQGGGTTVEKLFF

d_gene: TRBD1
v_gene: TRBV27
j_gene: TRBJ1-5
abundance: many
CDR3nt: TGTGCCAGCAGTAAAGTACAGGGGACCAATCAGCCCCAGCATTTT
CDR3aa: CASSKVQGTNQPQHF

d_gene: NA
v_gene: TRBV11-2
j_gene: TRBJ2-1
abundance: NA
CDR3nt: TGTGCCAGCAGCCACGGACGAGCGGAGTACAATGAGCAGTTCTTC
CDR3aa: CASSHGRAEYNEQFF

d_gene: NA
v_gene: TRBV6-1
j_gene: TRBJ2-5
abundance: NA
CDR3nt: TGTGCCAGCAGGGAGAGTGAGACCCAGTACTTC
CDR3aa: CASRESETQYF

d_gene: NA
v_gene: TRBV20-1
j_gene: TRBJ1-5
abundance: many
CDR3nt: TGCAGTGCTAGAGACCATTTGGACCAAAGCAATCAGCCCCAGCATTTT
CDR3aa: CSARDHLDQSNQPQHF

d_gene: TRBD2
v_gene: TRBV5-1
j_gene: TRBJ2-3
abundance: many
CDR3nt: TGCGCCAGCAGCTTGCTAGCGGGAGCTCCAGATACGCAGTATTTT
CDR3aa: CASSLLAGAPDTQYF

d_gene: NA
v_gene: TRBV20-1
j_gene: TRBJ2-7
abundance: many
CDR3nt: TGCAGTGCTACCTTAACAGGGGAGGACGAGCAGTACTTC
CDR3aa: CSATLTGEDEQYF

d_gene: NA
v_gene: TRBV20-1
j_gene: TRBJ2-3
abundance: few
CDR3nt: TGCAGTGCTAGAGGGGGCTCTAGAACTAGCACAGATACGCAGTATTTT
CDR3aa: CSARGGSRTSTDTQYF

d_gene: NA
v_gene: TRBV6-6
j_gene: TRBJ2-3
abundance: few
CDR3nt: TGTGCCAGCAGCCAAGGGGGGGTCGGTGGGTTTAGCTACACAGATACGCAGTATTTT
CDR3aa: CASSQGGVGGFSYTDTQYF

d_gene: TRBD1
v_gene: TRBV27
j_gene: TRBJ2-1
abundance: many
CDR3nt: TGTGCCAGCAGCCAGACAGGGTTTGGGTACAATGAGCAGTTCTTC
CDR3aa: CASSQTGFGYNEQFF

d_gene: TRBD2
v_gene: TRBV20-1
j_gene: TRBJ2-1
abundance: NA
CDR3nt: TGCAGTGCTAGAGATCGCCCTAGCGGATCCTACAATGAGCAGTTCTTC
CDR3aa: CSARDRPSGSYNEQFF

d_gene: TRBD1
v_gene: TRBV10-3
j_gene: TRBJ1-2
abundance: few
CDR3nt: TGTGCCATCAATCAGGGGGCCTCGAGCGGCTACACCTTC
CDR3aa: CAINQGASSGYTF

d_gene: TRBD1
v_gene: TRBV6-5
j_gene: TRBJ1-5
abundance: few
CDR3nt: TGTGCCAGCAGTTACTCAGGGGACAGGGGGGATCAGCCCCAGCATTTT
CDR3aa: CASSYSGDRGDQPQHF

d_gene: NA
v_gene: TRBV29-1
j_gene: TRBJ2-2
abundance: NA
CDR3nt: TGCAGCGTTGGACAGGGGGAGCTGTTTTTT
CDR3aa: CSVGQGELFF

d_gene: NA
v_gene: TRBV27
j_gene: TRBJ2-2
abundance: NA
CDR3nt: TGTGCCAGCAGTCCGGCAGCGGGCAGACTGAACACCGGGGAGCTGTTTTTT
CDR3aa: CASSPAAGRLNTGELFF

d_gene: NA
v_gene: TRBV27
j_gene: TRBJ1-5
abundance: NA
CDR3nt: TGTGCCAGCAGTTTACCCCCCCGCGGAGGGCTTGTGGACAGCAATCAGCCCCAGCATTTT
CDR3aa: CASSLPPRGGLVDSNQPQHF

d_gene: NA
v_gene: TRBV20-1
j_gene: TRBJ1-2
abundance: many
CDR3nt: TGCAGTGCTAGAGATGGTAGCGGGGCACGGGGCTACACCTTC
CDR3aa: CSARDGSGARGYTF

d_gene: TRBD1
v_gene: TRBV12-3/TRBV12-4
j_gene: TRBJ2-7
abundance: NA
CDR3nt: TGTGCCAGCAGTTTAGGGACAGGGGGCCGTGAGCAGTACTTC
CDR3aa: CASSLGTGGREQYF